These T cell receptor beta chains were read from a single sample in a study of CD8+CD57+ T cells in acquired aplastic anemia. In TCRdb, the reads were re-called with MiXCR into one record per CDR3 protein. The repertoire holds roughly 160,000 distinct CDR3 sequences, with roughly 43% as singletons. The sequenced sample was sorted CD4+, CD8+, or CD8+CD57+ T cells (not recorded which) from PBMCs. The receptors stem from a human donor with aplastic anemia. The CDR3 runs from the conserved cysteine through the conserved F or W. The D gene is left open where the match is weak.

length,V,J,D,CDR3
18,TRBV11-2,TRBJ2-1,TRBD2,CASSSLTSGLAGYNEQFF
15,TRBV7-6,TRBJ2-7,.,CASSLTIGSYYEQYF
15,TRBV2,TRBJ1-2,.,CASSVIVATNYGYTF
14,TRBV29-1,TRBJ2-2,TRBD2,CSVDHQGGTGELSF
15,TRBV10-3,TRBJ2-2,.,CAISESPVGTGELFF
14,TRBV24-1,TRBJ1-2,TRBD1,CATSNRQGPNGYTF
14,TRBV12-3/TRBV12-4,TRBJ1-2,.,CASIPGGTDYGYTF
10,TRBV7-4,TRBJ2-5,.,CASSLWTQYF
13,TRBV7-8,TRBJ2-2,.,CASRPGFAGELFF
17,TRBV11-2,TRBJ2-5,TRBD2,CASSLRAGGLVGETQYF
14,TRBV2,TRBJ1-5,.,CASSDVGSNQPQHF
14,TRBV11-1,TRBJ1-2,.,CPSTNWARAYGYTF
15,TRBV4-2,TRBJ2-7,.,CASSQDRGVFYEQYF
14,TRBV2,TRBJ1-2,.,CALLSTLANYGYTF
14,TRBV20-1,TRBJ1-1,.,CNARDLGREGEAVF
11,TRBV7-9,TRBJ2-1,.,CASNEAAGQFF
18,TRBV20-1,TRBJ1-5,.,CSVQRAIWGAGSNQPQHF
17,TRBV7-9,TRBJ1-2,TRBD1,CASSLTAGGDQGNGYTF
16,TRBV20-1,TRBJ2-1,TRBD2,CSASQFGGLARDEQFF
15,TRBV10-3,TRBJ2-5,.,CAISVGNSLWETQYF
12,TRBV2,TRBJ1-2,.,CASRGQQYGYTF
14,TRBV29-1,TRBJ2-1,.,CSGRWDFSYNEQFF
14,TRBV6-5,TRBJ2-3,.,CASSPLGERDTQYF
16,TRBV27,TRBJ1-5,.,CASKLSGTLETQPQHF
15,TRBV10-3,TRBJ2-1,.,CAISDLRAVYDEQFF
14,TRBV7-9,TRBJ2-2,.,CASSPLLSEGELFF
15,TRBV2,TRBJ1-4,TRBD1,CASSGDRVPNEKLFF
13,TRBV15,TRBJ2-7,.,CATSGSRGSEQYF
14,TRBV2,TRBJ1-1,.,CASSGLGGNTEAFF
12,TRBV18,TRBJ1-1,.,CASSPQYTEAFF
17,TRBV19,TRBJ2-5,TRBD2,CASSIGAGLAGDETQYF